Included here is one T cell receptor beta chain sequence, with context. Its antigen is unidentified. The data were obtained in a study of a mutant IDH1 vaccine in newly diagnosed glioma. Study details: Treated patients had a mean age of approximately 40 years and a sex split that was approximately 62% male and around 38% female.

In germline, CDR1 is SEHNR, CDR2 FQNEAQ (reference sequence). The CDR3 covers 16 residues. The V gene end was trimmed by 10 bases and the J gene end by 0 bases; junction bases not matched to a gene: 14. As to time point: week 47, end of study. Mutant IDH1 20-mer peptide, at 300 ug, made up each vaccine dose, with topical imiquimod. Weeks 1, 3, 5, 7, 11, 15, 19 and 23 were when patients received their eight vaccinations. Study results and limitations: Vaccine-induced immune responses were detected in roughly 93% of patients.

Profiled with immunoSEQ multiplex PCR; TCRdb holds only in-frame clones, not every one. The sample lists approximately 60,000 clones; roughly four fifths were seen once. The specimen comprised PBMCs, sampled from a glioma patient whose treatment included an IDH1 peptide vaccine. The TCR originated in a man aged 25-45 years with glioma. The chain joins TRBV7-9 to TRBJ1-1, with TRBD1 matching over 7 bases. The chain's CDR3 is CATDGGRGSLNTEAFF. DNA for the CDR3: TGTGCCACCGATGGGGGCAGGGGGTCTCTGAACACTGAAGCTTTCTTT. The complete variable domain, with remaining parts taken from reference TRBV7-9 and TRBJ1-1, reads DTGVSQNPRHKITKRGQNVTFRCDPISEHNRLYWYRQTLGQGPEFLTYFQNEAQLEKSRLLSDRFSAERPKGSFSTLEIQRTEQGDSAMYLCATDGGRGSLNTEAFFGQGTRLTVV.